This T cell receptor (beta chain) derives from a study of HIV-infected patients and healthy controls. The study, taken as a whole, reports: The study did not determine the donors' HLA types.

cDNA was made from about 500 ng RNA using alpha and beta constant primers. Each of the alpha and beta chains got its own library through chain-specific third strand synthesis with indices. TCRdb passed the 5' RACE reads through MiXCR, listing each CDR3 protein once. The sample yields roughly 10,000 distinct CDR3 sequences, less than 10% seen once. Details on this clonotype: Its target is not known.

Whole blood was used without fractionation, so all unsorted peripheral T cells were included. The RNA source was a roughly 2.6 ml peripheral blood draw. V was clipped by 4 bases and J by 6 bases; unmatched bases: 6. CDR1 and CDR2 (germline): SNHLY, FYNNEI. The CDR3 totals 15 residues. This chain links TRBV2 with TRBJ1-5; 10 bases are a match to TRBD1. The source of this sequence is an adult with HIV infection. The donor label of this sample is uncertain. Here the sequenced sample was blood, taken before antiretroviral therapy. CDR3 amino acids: CASSAGTGVVQPQHF. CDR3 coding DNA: TGTGCCAGCAGTGCCGGGACAGGGGTAGTTCAGCCCCAGCATTTT.